These 11 T cell receptor beta chains came from one sample sequenced in a study of OX40 agonist ivuxolimab in advanced cancers. The receptor library was made with the immunoSEQ multiplex PCR assay. Held by TCRdb, this immuneACCESS table contains in-frame sequences only and omits some clones. Under half of the omission traces to an unresolved V gene where checked; the cause of the rest is unknown. This sample is represented by 60,000 or so clones; 84% of them were singletons. About 2% of the sample rests with the top ten. The sample here was CD4+ or CD8+ T cells sorted from blood, taken in a trial of the OX40 agonist ivuxolimab. Receptors were obtained from an adult with an advanced solid tumor such as melanoma, head and neck, liver or kidney cancer.

The chain employs TRBV7-3 and TRBJ2-5, with D perhaps TRBD2 (6 bases). Germline V gene lookup returns CDR1 SGHTA and CDR2 FQGTGA. The length of the CDR3 is 17 residues. The germline V and J ends were trimmed by 0 bases and 2 bases, with 16 bases remaining between them. Written as DNA, the CDR3 is TGTGCCAGCAGCTTAACGGGGGATGTGACTAGTCAAGAGACCCAGTACTTC. Translation: CASSLTGDVTSQETQYF. The full variable domain, its missing parts supplied by reference TRBV7-3 and TRBJ2-5, is GAGVSQTPSNKVTEKGKYVELRCDPISGHTALYWYRQSLGQGPEFLIYFQGTGAADDSGLPNDRFFAVRPEGSVSTLKIQRTERGDSAVYLCASSLTGDVTSQETQYFGPGTRLLVL.

This sequence joins TRBV5-1 and TRBJ2-5, with 8 positions matching TRBD2. This CDR3 comprises 15 residues. Trimming took 4 bases from V and 3 from J; bases not matched to a gene: 8. In germline, CDR1 is SGHRS, CDR2 YFSETQ. CDR3 DNA sequence: TGCGCCAGCAGCATCATGAAGACTAGCGAAGAGACCCAGTACTTC. Protein: CASSIMKTSEETQYF.

The sample holds one count of this clone. This chain uses TRBV5-1 with TRBJ2-3; perhaps TRBD1 as D (5 bases). Germline CDR1 SGHRS, CDR2 YFSETQ. V shed 0 bases and J shed 0 bases, with 17 bases lying between them. The CDR3 consists of 18 residues. The CDR3 DNA reads TGCGCCAGCAGCTTGGGTGCAGGGCCCGAGTCTAGCACAGATACGCAGTATTTT. This codes for CASSLGAGPESSTDTQYF.

The V and J genes are TRBV18 and TRBJ2-2; D might be TRBD2 (6 bases). V was shortened by 4 bases and J by 0 bases, with 15 bases between the two germline ends. The germline V gene encodes CDR1 KGHSH and CDR2 LQKENI. The CDR3 loop spans 17 amino acids. The CDR3 reads CASSLETRLANTGELFF. The CDR3 DNA is TGTGCCAGCTCACTTGAGACTAGGCTAGCGAACACCGGGGAGCTGTTTTTT.

V and J are TRBV5-4 and TRBJ1-1; tentative D call: TRBD1 (5 bases). The CDR3 is made up of 14 amino acids. Germline values: CDR1 SGHNT, CDR2 YYREEE (reference sequence). V was cut by 0 bases and J by 5 bases, with 11 bases left in between. Here the CDR3 reads CASSLGGGLTEAFF. CDR3 in DNA: TGTGCCAGCAGCTTGGGGGGGGGATTGACTGAAGCTTTCTTT. Looking up the rest from reference TRBV5-4 and TRBJ1-1 gives the full variable domain: ETGVTQSPTHLIKTRGQQVTLRCSSQSGHNTVSWYQQALGQGPQFIFQYYREEENGRGNFPPRFSGLQFPNYSSELNVNALELDDSALYLCASSLGGGLTEAFFGQGTRLTVV.

The chain is built from TRBV15 and TRBJ2-5; TRBD1 agrees at 10 bases. The CDR3 covers 16 residues. CDR1 is LNHNV, CDR2 YYDKDF, per germline (reference sequence). V lost 10 bases to trimming and J lost 2 bases; unmatched junction nucleotides: 13. Here the CDR3 reads CAIRDRDRGLQETQYF. CDR3 in DNA: TGTGCCATACGGGACCGGGACAGGGGTCTTCAAGAGACCCAGTACTTC.

This clone appeared a single time. The V gene is TRBV28, the J gene TRBJ1-2; D is unresolved. Trimming stripped 4 bases from V and 4 bases from J, with 16 bases between. This CDR3 region has 15 residues. The V gene's germline CDR1 is MDHEN and CDR2 SYDVKM. This chain's CDR3 is CASSSLGEGPYGYTF. The CDR3 coding sequence is TGTGCCAGCAGTTCCCTCGGTGAAGGACCCTATGGCTACACCTTC.

CDR3 protein: CASSLEGGLAVEFF. CDR3 bases: TGTGCCAGCAGCTTAGAAGGGGGACTAGCGGTCGAGTTCTTC. V usage is TRBV11-2 and J usage is TRBJ2-1; TRBD2 matches 11 bases. The CDR3 extends over 14 amino acids. V trimming: 0 bases; J trimming: 14 bases; junction bases outside the gene matches: 6. Germline-derived CDR1 and CDR2 are SGHAT and FQNNGV. The variable domain in full, completed from reference TRBV11-2 and TRBJ2-1, reads EAGVAQSPRYKIIEKRQSVAFWCNPISGHATLYWYQQILGQGPKLLIQFQNNGVVDDSQLPKDRFSAERLKGVDSTLKIQPAKLEDSAVYLCASSLEGGLAVEFFGPGTRLTVL.

The chain recombines TRBV7-8 with TRBJ2-1; D perhaps matches TRBD2 (6 bases). V lost 5 bases and J 3 bases, leaving 20 bases between the germline ends. CDR3 length: 17 amino acids. CDR1 and CDR2 (germline): SGHVS, FQNEAQ. The CDR3 protein is CASSPGVGGANYNEQFF. DNA of the CDR3: TGTGCCAGCAGCCCGGGAGTGGGCGGGGCGAACTACAATGAGCAGTTCTTC.

This rearrangement joins TRBV7-2 to TRBJ2-6, with a tentative D call TRBD2 (5 bases). The CDR3 length is 16 residues. CDR1 is SGHTA and CDR2 is FQGNSA in the germline V gene. Trimming left V 5 bases short and J 3 bases short, with 14 bases between. DNA for the CDR3: TGTGCCAGCAGCCCCCAAATGAGCGGTGGGGCCAACGTCCTGACTTTC. This encodes CASSPQMSGGANVLTF.

The gene calls are TRBV5-5 and TRBJ1-2; 9 nucleotides match TRBD1. The length of the CDR3 is 13 residues. The V segment lost 3 bases and the J segment 6 bases; nucleotides outside the gene matches: 3. Germline V CDR1 and CDR2: SGHKS, YYEKEE (reference sequence). Here the CDR3 reads CASSWDRDNGYTF. CDR3 nucleotides: TGTGCCAGCAGCTGGGACAGGGATAATGGCTACACCTTC.